These T cell receptor beta chains were read from a single sample in a study of control samples from healthy donors and cancer patients. TCRdb's table, derived via immunoSEQ multiplex PCR, lists solely in-frame clones and lacks some. The sample yields approximately 150,000 clones, 91% seen once. The source material was blood. Receptors were obtained from a man younger than 45 in good health. Each CDR3 is given with its conserved first and last residue. D genes are given only for firm matches. Rows may omit the clone size; those that give it use once, few, many or a size class.

DNA: TGTGCCAGCAGTTGGGACAGGAATTACGAGCAGTACTTC
CDR3: CASSWDRNYEQYF
V: TRBV7-2
D: TRBD1
J: TRBJ2-7
size: .

DNA: TGTGCCAGCAGCACCAGACTAGCCTGGGAGCAGTTCTTC
CDR3: CASSTRLAWEQFF
V: TRBV7-2
D: TRBD2
J: TRBJ2-1
size: .

DNA: TGCGCCAGCAATGAGGGGGGCGGGAGTAATGAAAAACTGTTTTTT
CDR3: CASNEGGGSNEKLFF
V: TRBV23-1
D: .
J: TRBJ1-4
size: .

DNA: TGCGCCAGCAGCTGGGATCCGGGGTCAGGGGAAAAACTGTTTTTT
CDR3: CASSWDPGSGEKLFF
V: TRBV5-1
D: .
J: TRBJ1-4
size: once

DNA: TGTGCCAGCAGCCCGCGCCCGGAAACTAATGAAAAACTGTTTTTT
CDR3: CASSPRPETNEKLFF
V: TRBV5-4
D: .
J: TRBJ1-4
size: .

DNA: TGTGCCAGCAGCGTAGTTGGGGGCGTTGAGAACACTGAAGCTTTCTTT
CDR3: CASSVVGGVENTEAFF
V: TRBV9
D: .
J: TRBJ1-1
size: .

DNA: TGTGCCAGCAGCGCCCCGACAGGGGGTGCTAACTATGGCTACACCTTC
CDR3: CASSAPTGGANYGYTF
V: TRBV7-8
D: TRBD1
J: TRBJ1-2
size: .

DNA: TGTGCCAGCAGCTTAGCTTCCGGCACAGATACGCAGTATTTT
CDR3: CASSLASGTDTQYF
V: TRBV7-3
D: .
J: TRBJ2-3
size: once

DNA: TGTGCCAGCAGTGAGCAGACGGCTATAACCTTC
CDR3: CASSEQTAITF
V: TRBV2
D: .
J: TRBJ1-2
size: .

DNA: TGTGCCAGCAGCGCTCTGAACAGCGACGATACGCAGTATTTT
CDR3: CASSALNSDDTQYF
V: TRBV3-1/TRBV3-2
D: .
J: TRBJ2-3
size: .

DNA: TGTGCCAGCAGCTTGGTAGGGGCTAGCTCTGGAAACACCATATATTTT
CDR3: CASSLVGASSGNTIYF
V: TRBV5-6
D: .
J: TRBJ1-3
size: .

DNA: TGTGCCAGCAGCCACAGTGGCACTGAAGCTTTCTTT
CDR3: CASSHSGTEAFF
V: TRBV7-6
D: .
J: TRBJ1-1
size: .

DNA: TGTGCCAGCAGTTTGACCCCAGGGGCTGGGGGCAATCAGCCCCAGCATTTT
CDR3: CASSLTPGAGGNQPQHF
V: TRBV28
D: .
J: TRBJ1-5
size: .

DNA: TGTGCCAGCAGCTTGGCCGGAGAGGGGGCGCAGGGGGAGCTGTTTTTT
CDR3: CASSLAGEGAQGELFF
V: TRBV5-6
D: TRBD1
J: TRBJ2-2
size: .

DNA: TGTGCCAGCAGCAAAAATATGATGGGACAGACCTACGAGCAGTACTTC
CDR3: CASSKNMMGQTYEQYF
V: TRBV21-1
D: .
J: TRBJ2-7
size: .

DNA: TGTGCCAGCAGCCAAGCAAGGAACACCGGGGAGCTGTTTTTT
CDR3: CASSQARNTGELFF
V: TRBV3-1/TRBV3-2
D: .
J: TRBJ2-2
size: .

DNA: TGCGCCAGCAGTCCCCTGGGAACTAATGAAAAACTGTTTTTT
CDR3: CASSPLGTNEKLFF
V: TRBV5-1
D: .
J: TRBJ1-4
size: .

DNA: TGTGCCAGCCCGACTGGACACTATAGCAATCAGCCCCAGCATTTT
CDR3: CASPTGHYSNQPQHF
V: TRBV7-3
D: .
J: TRBJ1-5
size: once

DNA: TGTGCCAGCAAGACAGGGGACACAACTAATGAAAAACTGTTTTTT
CDR3: CASKTGDTTNEKLFF
V: TRBV27
D: TRBD1
J: TRBJ1-4
size: .

DNA: TGTGCCAGCAGGAACAGGGGCTCTGGAAACACCATATATTTT
CDR3: CASRNRGSGNTIYF
V: TRBV6-5
D: TRBD1
J: TRBJ1-3
size: .

DNA: TGTGCCAGCTCAAGGACAGTGAGCTCCTACAATGAGCAGTTCTTC
CDR3: CASSRTVSSYNEQFF
V: TRBV18
D: .
J: TRBJ2-1
size: .

DNA: TGTGCCAGTAGGTTACAGGAAATGGGGAACACTGAAGCTTTCTTT
CDR3: CASRLQEMGNTEAFF
V: TRBV19
D: .
J: TRBJ1-1
size: .

DNA: TGTGCCAGTACAAATCCCTCCGGGGGCATTTATGGCTACACCTTC
CDR3: CASTNPSGGIYGYTF
V: TRBV19
D: .
J: TRBJ1-2
size: once

DNA: TGTGCCTGGGAGCGGGGGGGATCCTACGAGCAGTACTTC
CDR3: CAWERGGSYEQYF
V: TRBV30
D: TRBD2
J: TRBJ2-7
size: .

DNA: TGTGCCAGCAGCTTGGCGCCTGAGGGGAACACCGGGGAGCTGTTTTTT
CDR3: CASSLAPEGNTGELFF
V: TRBV5-4
D: .
J: TRBJ2-2
size: .

DNA: TGTGCTAGTGGTTTGGGGGGAGGATCAGGCACTGAAGCTTTCTTT
CDR3: CASGLGGGSGTEAFF
V: TRBV12-5
D: .
J: TRBJ1-1
size: .

DNA: TGTGCCAGCAGTGCATATACAGGGACTCTAGACACTGAAGCTTTCTTT
CDR3: CASSAYTGTLDTEAFF
V: TRBV6-1
D: .
J: TRBJ1-1
size: .

DNA: TGCGCCAGCAGGATAGGCAGATTCGGCTACACCTTC
CDR3: CASRIGRFGYTF
V: TRBV5-1
D: .
J: TRBJ1-2
size: .

DNA: TGTGCCAGCAGCACCCGGGGGACTAGCGGGGCGATGAACACCGGGGAGCTGTTTTTT
CDR3: CASSTRGTSGAMNTGELFF
V: TRBV21-1
D: .
J: TRBJ2-2
size: .

DNA: TGCGCCAGCAGCCAAGAGGGTAGGGGGACCCTGACTAATGAAAAACTGTTTTTT
CDR3: CASSQEGRGTLTNEKLFF
V: TRBV4-1
D: .
J: TRBJ1-4
size: .

DNA: TGTGCCAGCAGTTACGCGAGTTCACCCCTCCACTTT
CDR3: CASSYASSPLHF
V: TRBV6-5
D: .
J: TRBJ1-6
size: .

DNA: TGCGCCAGCAGTGACGGACAGAAAGAGACCCAGTACTTC
CDR3: CASSDGQKETQYF
V: TRBV10-1
D: .
J: TRBJ2-5
size: .

DNA: TGTGCCAGGGGACGCTTAGAGGATGGCTACACCTTC
CDR3: CARGRLEDGYTF
V: TRBV2
D: .
J: TRBJ1-2
size: .

DNA: TGTGCCAGCAGCTTAGCGCTAATGTCGGGGGGGGCCGATCAAGAGACCCAGTACTTC
CDR3: CASSLALMSGGADQETQYF
V: TRBV7-6
D: TRBD2
J: TRBJ2-5
size: once

DNA: TGTGCCAGCAGCGTAGAGACCGGGACAGGGGTGAGAGATACGCAGTATTTT
CDR3: CASSVETGTGVRDTQYF
V: TRBV9
D: TRBD1
J: TRBJ2-3
size: once

DNA: TGTGCCAGCAGCCCCATTAGGGAAAGCTATGGCTACACCTTC
CDR3: CASSPIRESYGYTF
V: TRBV21-1
D: .
J: TRBJ1-2
size: .

DNA: TGCAGCGTTTGGGGCAGGGAGGGAGAGACCCAGTACTTC
CDR3: CSVWGREGETQYF
V: TRBV29-1
D: TRBD2
J: TRBJ2-5
size: .

DNA: TGTGCCAGCAGCTTAGGCCAGACAGGGACTAATGAAAAACTGTTTTTT
CDR3: CASSLGQTGTNEKLFF
V: TRBV7-9
D: TRBD1
J: TRBJ1-4
size: .

DNA: TGTGCCAGTAGTATATCGGGACAGGGGGCTTACTACGAGCAGTACTTC
CDR3: CASSISGQGAYYEQYF
V: TRBV19
D: TRBD1
J: TRBJ2-7
size: .

DNA: TGTGCCAGCAGCGTCCGGGACTGGCCCTACGAGCAGTACTTC
CDR3: CASSVRDWPYEQYF
V: TRBV5-8
D: .
J: TRBJ2-7
size: .

DNA: TGTGCCAGCAGCGGAGCGGGGGGGCCGGGCACAGATACGCAGTATTTT
CDR3: CASSGAGGPGTDTQYF
V: TRBV9
D: TRBD2
J: TRBJ2-3
size: .

DNA: TGTGCCAGCAACCTCGCCGGCCTAGGTGGAGCTTTCTTT
CDR3: CASNLAGLGGAFF
V: TRBV28
D: .
J: TRBJ1-1
size: .

DNA: TGTGCCTGGAGCCGGGCCGGGTATGGAGAGCAGTTCTTC
CDR3: CAWSRAGYGEQFF
V: TRBV30
D: .
J: TRBJ2-1
size: .